The rows below give T cell receptor beta chains drawn from one sample of a study of cytomegalovirus exposure and HLA in healthy donors. Sequencing used immunoSEQ multiplex PCR; TCRdb keeps in-frame clones, though not all of them. Of about 92,000 clones listed, over 75% are singletons. The sequencing sample was made of PBMCs. These receptor sequences come from a man in his fifties in good health and CMV-seropositive. CDR3s include the opening cysteine and the closing phenylalanine or tryptophan. A D gene is named only where the DNA matches it firmly. Not every row has a clone size; where given, it reads once, few, many or a size class.

v_call,d_call,clone_size,j_call,cdr3_aa,cdr3_nt
TRBV19,TRBD2,.,TRBJ2-1,CASSWEGNEQFF,TGTGCCAGTAGTTGGGAGGGAAATGAGCAGTTCTTC
TRBV5-1,TRBD1,.,TRBJ2-2,CASSVNNRGQDGELFF,TGCGCCAGCAGCGTCAATAACAGGGGCCAGGACGGGGAGCTGTTTTTT
TRBV6-1,.,.,TRBJ2-7,CASSSRFGDCEQYF,TGTGCCAGCAGTAGCCGGTTCGGGGATTGCGAGCAGTACTTC
TRBV7-8,.,.,TRBJ1-6,CASSLASGLNSPLHF,TGTGCCAGCAGCTTAGCCTCAGGCCTCAATTCACCCCTCCACTTT
TRBV4-2,.,.,TRBJ2-1,CASSQGGHEQFF,TGTGCCAGCAGCCAAGGAGGGCATGAGCAGTTCTTC
TRBV6-5,TRBD1,.,TRBJ2-7,CASSYSGTGLYEQYF,TGTGCCAGCAGTTACTCAGGGACAGGTTTGTACGAGCAGTACTTC
TRBV12-5,.,.,TRBJ2-5,CASGVSTGYGPQYF,TGTGCTAGTGGTGTATCCACGGGGTACGGTCCCCAGTACTTC
TRBV7-8,.,once,TRBJ1-5,CASSLVWRGDDQPQNF,TGTGCCAGCAGCTTAGTTTGGCGGGGGGACGATCAGCCCCAGAATTTT
TRBV9,.,.,TRBJ2-7,CASSVSPGIGYEQYF,TGTGCCAGCAGCGTCTCCCCGGGAATAGGGTACGAGCAGTACTTC
TRBV7-2,TRBD1,.,TRBJ1-3,CASSTGQGSGNTIYF,TGTGCCAGCAGCACTGGACAGGGTTCAGGAAACACCATATATTTT
TRBV7-7,.,.,TRBJ2-1,CASSPGGNEQFF,TGTGCCAGCAGTCCAGGTGGGAATGAGCAGTTCTTC
TRBV27,.,.,TRBJ1-2,CASSGGGPLSYGYTF,TGTGCCAGCAGTGGTGGAGGGCCGCTTTCCTATGGCTACACCTTC
TRBV9,.,few,TRBJ2-1,CASSVDPGSSYNEQFF,TGTGCCAGCAGCGTAGACCCGGGGAGCTCCTACAATGAGCAGTTCTTC
TRBV15,TRBD1,.,TRBJ2-7,CATSMGQGYYEQYF,TGTGCCACCAGCATGGGACAGGGATACTACGAGCAGTACTTC
TRBV5-6,TRBD2,few,TRBJ2-1,CASSLSLAGVQQFF,TGTGCCAGCAGCTTGAGTCTAGCGGGGGTGCAGCAGTTCTTC
TRBV14,TRBD1,.,TRBJ2-3,CASKWTGESTDTQYF,TGTGCCAGCAAATGGACAGGGGAGAGCACAGATACGCAGTATTTT